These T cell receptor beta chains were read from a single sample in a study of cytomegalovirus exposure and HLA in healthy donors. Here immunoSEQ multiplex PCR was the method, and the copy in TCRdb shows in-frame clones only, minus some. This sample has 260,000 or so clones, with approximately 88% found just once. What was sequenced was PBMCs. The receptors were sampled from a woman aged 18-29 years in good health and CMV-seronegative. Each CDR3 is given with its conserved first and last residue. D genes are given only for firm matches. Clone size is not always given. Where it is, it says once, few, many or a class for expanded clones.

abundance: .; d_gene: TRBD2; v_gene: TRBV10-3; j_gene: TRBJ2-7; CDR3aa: CAISDRRTSGVYEQYF; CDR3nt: TGTGCCATCAGTGATAGGAGGACTAGCGGGGTCTACGAGCAGTACTTC
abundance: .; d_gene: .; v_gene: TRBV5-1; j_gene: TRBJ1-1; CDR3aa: CASSEQVGDTEAFF; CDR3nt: TGCGCCAGCAGCGAACAGGTTGGAGACACTGAAGCTTTCTTT
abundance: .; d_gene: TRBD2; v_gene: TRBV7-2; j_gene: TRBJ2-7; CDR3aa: CASSFPPASGSHEQYF; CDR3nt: TGTGCCAGCAGCTTTCCCCCCGCTAGCGGGAGCCACGAGCAGTACTTC
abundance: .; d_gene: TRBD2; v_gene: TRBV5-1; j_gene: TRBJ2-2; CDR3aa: CASSTGGTSMRGTGELFF; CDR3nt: TGCGCCAGCAGCACCGGCGGGACTAGTATGCGAGGCACCGGGGAGCTGTTTTTT
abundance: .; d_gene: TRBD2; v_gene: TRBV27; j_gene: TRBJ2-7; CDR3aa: CASSLGLAGREQYF; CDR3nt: TGTGCCAGCAGTTTAGGACTAGCGGGACGGGAGCAGTACTTC
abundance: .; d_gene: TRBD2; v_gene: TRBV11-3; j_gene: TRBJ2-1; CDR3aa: CASSLETGTSGHVNEQFF; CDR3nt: TGTGCCAGCAGCTTAGAAACCGGGACTAGCGGGCATGTGAATGAGCAGTTCTTC
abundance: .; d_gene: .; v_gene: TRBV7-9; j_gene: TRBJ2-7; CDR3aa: CASSYTGFPTYEQYF; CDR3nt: TGTGCCAGCAGCTACACAGGGTTTCCTACCTACGAGCAGTACTTC
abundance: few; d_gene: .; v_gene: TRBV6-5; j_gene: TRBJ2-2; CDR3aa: CASSYGGVRELFF; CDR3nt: TGTGCCAGCAGTTACGGAGGCGTTAGGGAGCTGTTTTTT
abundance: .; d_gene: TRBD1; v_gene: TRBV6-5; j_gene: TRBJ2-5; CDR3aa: CASSYGTGFETQYF; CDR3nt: TGTGCCAGCAGTTACGGGACAGGGTTCGAGACCCAGTACTTC
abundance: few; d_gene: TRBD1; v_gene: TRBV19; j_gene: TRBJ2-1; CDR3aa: CASSPIGDRVYEQFF; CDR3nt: TGTGCCAGTAGTCCTATAGGGGACAGGGTATATGAGCAGTTCTTC
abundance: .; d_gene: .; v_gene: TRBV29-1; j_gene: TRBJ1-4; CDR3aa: CSVADSPNEKLFF; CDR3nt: TGCAGCGTGGCCGACAGTCCTAATGAAAAACTGTTTTTT
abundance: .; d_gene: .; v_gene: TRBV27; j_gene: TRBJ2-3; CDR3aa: CASSRAGASSTDTQYF; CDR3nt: TGTGCCAGCAGCCGTGCAGGCGCTTCTAGCACAGATACGCAGTATTTT
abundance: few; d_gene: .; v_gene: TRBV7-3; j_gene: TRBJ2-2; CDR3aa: CASSPYTGELFF; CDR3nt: TGTGCCAGCAGCCCTTACACCGGGGAGCTGTTTTTT
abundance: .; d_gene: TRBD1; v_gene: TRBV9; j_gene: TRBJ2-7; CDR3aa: CASSPGQGNYEQYF; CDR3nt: TGTGCCAGCAGCCCAGGACAGGGGAACTACGAGCAGTACTTC
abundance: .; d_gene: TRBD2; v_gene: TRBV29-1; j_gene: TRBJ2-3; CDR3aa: CSVEVPFGLAGGEDTQYF; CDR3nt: TGCAGCGTTGAGGTGCCCTTCGGACTAGCGGGAGGGGAAGATACGCAGTATTTT
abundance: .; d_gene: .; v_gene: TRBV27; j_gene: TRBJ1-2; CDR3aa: CASSLTANYGYTF; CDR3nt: TGTGCCAGCAGTTTAACAGCTAACTATGGCTACACCTTC
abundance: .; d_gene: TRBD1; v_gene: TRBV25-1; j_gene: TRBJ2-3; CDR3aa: CASSELGQGTDTQYF; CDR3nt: TGTGCCAGCAGTGAACTAGGACAGGGAACAGATACGCAGTATTTT
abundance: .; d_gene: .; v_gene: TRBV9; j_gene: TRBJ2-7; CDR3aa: CASSVDSGPYEQYF; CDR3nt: TGTGCCAGCAGCGTAGACAGTGGCCCTTACGAGCAGTACTTC
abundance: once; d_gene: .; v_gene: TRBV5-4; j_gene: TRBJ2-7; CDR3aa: CASSSGTFSYEQYF; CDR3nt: TGTGCCAGCAGCTCCGGGACATTTTCCTACGAGCAGTACTTC
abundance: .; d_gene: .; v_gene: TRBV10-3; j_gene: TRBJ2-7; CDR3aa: CAISKQGLGEQYF; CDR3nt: TGTGCCATCAGTAAACAGGGTCTGGGCGAGCAGTACTTC
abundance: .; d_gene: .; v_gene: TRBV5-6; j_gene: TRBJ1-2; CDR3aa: CASSSLITASRGYTF; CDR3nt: TGTGCCAGCAGCTCATTAATTACAGCAAGTCGTGGCTACACCTTC
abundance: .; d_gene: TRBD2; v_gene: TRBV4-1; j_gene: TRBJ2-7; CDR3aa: CASSQGTTMYEQYF; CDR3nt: TGCGCCAGCAGCCAGGGGACTACGATGTACGAGCAGTACTTC
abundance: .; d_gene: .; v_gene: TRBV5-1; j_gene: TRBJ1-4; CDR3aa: CASSRQTGATNEKLFF; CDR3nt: TGCGCCAGCAGCAGACAGACGGGGGCAACTAATGAAAAACTGTTTTTT
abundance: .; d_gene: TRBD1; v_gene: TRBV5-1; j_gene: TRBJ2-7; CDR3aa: CASSLGDRGEQYF; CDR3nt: TGCGCCAGCAGCTTGGGGGACAGGGGCGAGCAGTACTTC
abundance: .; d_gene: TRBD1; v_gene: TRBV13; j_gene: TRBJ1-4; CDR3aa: CASSFRDRGPATNEKLFF; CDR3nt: TGTGCCAGCAGCTTCCGGGACAGGGGGCCGGCAACTAATGAAAAACTGTTTTTT
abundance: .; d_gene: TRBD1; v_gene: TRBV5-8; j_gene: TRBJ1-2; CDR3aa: CASKTRGLGYTF; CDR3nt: TGTGCCAGCAAAACCAGGGGGTTGGGCTACACCTTC
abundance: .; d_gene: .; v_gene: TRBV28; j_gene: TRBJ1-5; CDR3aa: CASSSRLDRYSNQPQHF; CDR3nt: TGTGCCAGCAGTTCCCGCCTCGACAGGTATAGCAATCAGCCCCAGCATTTT
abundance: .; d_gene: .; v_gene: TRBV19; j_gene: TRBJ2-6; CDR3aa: CASSIRAGANVLTF; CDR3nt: TGTGCCAGTAGTATTCGGGCTGGGGCCAACGTCCTGACTTTC
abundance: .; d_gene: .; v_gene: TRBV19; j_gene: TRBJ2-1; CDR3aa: CASSIDLGSYNEQFF; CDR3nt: TGTGCCAGTAGTATAGATTTGGGCAGCTACAATGAGCAGTTCTTC
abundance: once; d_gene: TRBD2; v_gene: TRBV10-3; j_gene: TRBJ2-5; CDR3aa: CATQAGVPETQYF; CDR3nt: TGTGCCACCCAAGCGGGAGTGCCCGAGACCCAGTACTTC
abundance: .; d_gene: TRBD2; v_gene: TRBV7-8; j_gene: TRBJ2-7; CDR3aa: CASSLVSLAGPAPYEQYF; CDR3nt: TGTGCCAGCAGCTTAGTCAGTCTAGCGGGACCCGCCCCCTACGAGCAGTACTTC
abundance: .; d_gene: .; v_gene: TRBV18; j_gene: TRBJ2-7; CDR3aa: CASSPEAVSSYEQYF; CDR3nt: TGTGCCAGCTCACCCGAAGCGGTGAGCTCCTACGAGCAGTACTTC
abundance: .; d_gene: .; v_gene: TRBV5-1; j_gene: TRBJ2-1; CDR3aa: CASSLASGAHEQFF; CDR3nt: TGCGCCAGCAGCTTGGCTTCAGGGGCCCATGAGCAGTTCTTC
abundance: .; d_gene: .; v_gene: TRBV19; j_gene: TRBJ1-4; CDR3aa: CASSTPRTTNEKLFF; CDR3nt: TGTGCCAGTAGTACTCCCAGGACAACTAATGAAAAACTGTTTTTT
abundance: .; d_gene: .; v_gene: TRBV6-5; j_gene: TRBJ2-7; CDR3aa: CASSYAEVPTAYEQYF; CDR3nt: TGTGCCAGCAGTTACGCGGAGGTCCCAACAGCCTACGAGCAGTACTTC
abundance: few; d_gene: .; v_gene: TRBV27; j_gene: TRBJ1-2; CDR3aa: CASSGQFNYGYTF; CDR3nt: TGTGCCAGCAGTGGACAGTTTAACTATGGCTACACCTTC
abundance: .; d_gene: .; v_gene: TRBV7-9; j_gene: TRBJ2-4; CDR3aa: CASSLRRGAEDIQYF; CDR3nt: TGTGCCAGCAGCTTACGCAGGGGGGCCGAGGACATTCAGTACTTC
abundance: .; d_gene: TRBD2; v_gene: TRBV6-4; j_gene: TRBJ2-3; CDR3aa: CASSDSASGDTDTQYF; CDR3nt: TGTGCCAGCAGTGACTCCGCTAGCGGGGACACAGATACGCAGTATTTT
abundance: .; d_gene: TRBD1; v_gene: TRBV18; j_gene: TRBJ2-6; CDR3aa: CASSPTGAGANVLTF; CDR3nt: TGTGCCAGCTCACCAACAGGGGCTGGGGCCAACGTCCTGACTTTC
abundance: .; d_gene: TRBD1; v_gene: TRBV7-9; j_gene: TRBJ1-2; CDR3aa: CASSLERGRSGGYTF; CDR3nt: TGTGCCAGCAGCTTAGAGAGGGGGCGAAGTGGCGGCTACACCTTC
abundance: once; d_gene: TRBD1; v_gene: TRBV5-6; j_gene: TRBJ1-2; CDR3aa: CASSLATLPGQSIYGYTF; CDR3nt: TGTGCCAGCAGCTTGGCCACATTACCGGGACAGTCTATTTATGGCTACACCTTC
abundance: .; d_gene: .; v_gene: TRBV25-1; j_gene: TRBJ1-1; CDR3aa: CASSDLMPPGNTEAFF; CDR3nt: TGTGCCAGCAGTGATCTCATGCCCCCAGGGAACACTGAAGCTTTCTTT
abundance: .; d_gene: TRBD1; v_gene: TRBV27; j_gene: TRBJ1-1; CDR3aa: CASSLSGTGGGWNTEAFF; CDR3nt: TGTGCCAGCAGTTTATCCGGGACAGGGGGCGGATGGAACACTGAAGCTTTCTTT
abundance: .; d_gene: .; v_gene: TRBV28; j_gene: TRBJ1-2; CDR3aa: CASSMGGGGRNYGYTF; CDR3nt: TGTGCCAGCAGTATGGGGGGAGGGGGGCGGAACTATGGCTACACCTTC
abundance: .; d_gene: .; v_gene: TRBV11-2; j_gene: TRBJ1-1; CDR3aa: CASSLLYGDVGTEAFF; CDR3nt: TGTGCCAGCAGCTTATTGTACGGGGATGTAGGCACTGAAGCTTTCTTT
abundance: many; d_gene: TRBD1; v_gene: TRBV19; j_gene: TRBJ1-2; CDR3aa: CASSATGGSHGYTF; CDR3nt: TGTGCCAGTAGTGCGACAGGGGGCTCCCATGGCTACACCTTC
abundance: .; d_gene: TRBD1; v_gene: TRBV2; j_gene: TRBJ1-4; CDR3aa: CASSGHRGLDEKLFF; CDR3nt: TGTGCCAGCAGTGGCCACAGGGGGCTGGATGAAAAACTGTTTTTT
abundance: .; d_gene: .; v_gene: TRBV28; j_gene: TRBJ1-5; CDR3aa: CASSTTSQLYNQPQHF; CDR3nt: TGTGCCAGCAGCACGACCTCCCAACTATACAATCAGCCCCAGCATTTT
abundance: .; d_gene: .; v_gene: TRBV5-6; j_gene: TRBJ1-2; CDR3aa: CASSLGGGGYTF; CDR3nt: TGTGCCAGCAGCTTGGGGGGGGGCGGCTACACCTTC
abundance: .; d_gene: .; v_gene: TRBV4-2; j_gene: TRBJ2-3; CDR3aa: CASSHGGGTDTQYF; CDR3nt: TGTGCCAGCAGCCACGGCGGAGGCACAGATACGCAGTATTTT
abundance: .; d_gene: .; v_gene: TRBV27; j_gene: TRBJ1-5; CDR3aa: CASSLWRSRMPQHF; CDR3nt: TGTGCCAGCAGTTTGTGGAGGTCCCGGATGCCCCAGCATTTT
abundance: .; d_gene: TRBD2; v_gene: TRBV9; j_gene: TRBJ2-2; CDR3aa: CASSVTSGIMVTGELFF; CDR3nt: TGTGCCAGCAGCGTGACTAGCGGGATAATGGTCACCGGGGAGCTGTTTTTT
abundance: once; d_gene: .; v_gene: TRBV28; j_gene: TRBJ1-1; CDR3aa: CASSLPSGVGVAFF; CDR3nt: TGTGCCAGCAGTTTACCTTCGGGGGTAGGGGTGGCTTTCTTT
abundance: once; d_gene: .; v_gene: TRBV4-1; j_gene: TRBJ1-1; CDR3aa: CASSQDPQEETMNTEAFF; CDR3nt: TGCGCCAGCAGCCAAGACCCTCAGGAGGAGACCATGAACACTGAAGCTTTCTTT